This T cell receptor beta chain was found in a study of CD8 T cells in ankylosing spondylitis. Study results and limitations: Within ankylosing spondylitis blood, a TCR beta motif made up of seven to nine highly homologous variants appeared to be characteristic.

This CDR3 comprises 17 residues. J was trimmed by 4 bases and V by 1 base; bases with no gene match: 2. Quantitative 5'-RACE was performed with molecular barcodes, and it yielded the TCR beta libraries. TCRdb fed the 5' RACE reads into MiXCR, producing one record per CDR3 protein. The repertoire holds more than 150,000 distinct CDR3 sequences, about 9.9% seen once, with 29% in the top ten. This clonotype has at least ten counts. Antigen: not known. The TCR sequence derives from a male donor with ankylosing spondylitis or in good health (not recorded which). The rearrangement uses TRBV12-3 or TRBV12-4 and TRBJ2-2; 14 nucleotides align to TRBD2. The source material was blood, either unsorted or a sorted T cell fraction (not recorded which). In nucleotides, the CDR3 is TGTGCCAGCAGTTTAGGGACTAGCGGGGGGCCCACCGGGGAGCTGTTTTTT. Protein product: CASSLGTSGGPTGELFF.